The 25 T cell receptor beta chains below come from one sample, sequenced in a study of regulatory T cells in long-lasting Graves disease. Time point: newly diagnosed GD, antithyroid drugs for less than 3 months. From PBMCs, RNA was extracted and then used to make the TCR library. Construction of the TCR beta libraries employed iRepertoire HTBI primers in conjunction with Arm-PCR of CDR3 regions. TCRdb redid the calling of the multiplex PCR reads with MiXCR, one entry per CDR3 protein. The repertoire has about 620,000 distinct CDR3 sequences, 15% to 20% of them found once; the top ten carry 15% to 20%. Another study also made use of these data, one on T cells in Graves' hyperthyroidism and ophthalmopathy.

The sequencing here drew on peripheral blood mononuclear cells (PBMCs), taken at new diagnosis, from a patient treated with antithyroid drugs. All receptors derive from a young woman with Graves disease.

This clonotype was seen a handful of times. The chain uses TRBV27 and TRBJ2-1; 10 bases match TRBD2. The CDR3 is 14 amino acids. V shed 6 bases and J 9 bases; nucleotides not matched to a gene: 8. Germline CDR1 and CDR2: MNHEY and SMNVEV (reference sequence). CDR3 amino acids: CASSSSGRAREQFF. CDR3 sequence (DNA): TGTGCCAGCAGCTCGAGCGGGAGGGCCCGTGAGCAGTTCTTC.

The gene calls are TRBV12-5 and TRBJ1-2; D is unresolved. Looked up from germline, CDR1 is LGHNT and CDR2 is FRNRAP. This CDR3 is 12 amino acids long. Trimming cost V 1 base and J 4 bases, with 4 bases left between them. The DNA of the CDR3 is TGTGCTAGTGGTTTGGAGGGCTATGGCTACACCTTC. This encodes CASGLEGYGYTF.

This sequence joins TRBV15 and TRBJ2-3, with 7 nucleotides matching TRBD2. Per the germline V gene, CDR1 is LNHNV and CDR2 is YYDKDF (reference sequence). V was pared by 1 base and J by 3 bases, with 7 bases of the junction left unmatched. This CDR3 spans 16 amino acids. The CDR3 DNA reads TGTGCCACCAGCAGAGTGGTGGGAGGGCCAACAGATACGCAGTATTTT. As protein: CATSRVVGGPTDTQYF.

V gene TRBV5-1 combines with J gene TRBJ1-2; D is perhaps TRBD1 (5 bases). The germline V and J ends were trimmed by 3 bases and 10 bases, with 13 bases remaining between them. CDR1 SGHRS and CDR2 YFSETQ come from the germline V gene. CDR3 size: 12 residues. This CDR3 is CASSWDSLIYTF. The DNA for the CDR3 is TGCGCCAGCAGCTGGGACTCACTAATCTACACCTTC. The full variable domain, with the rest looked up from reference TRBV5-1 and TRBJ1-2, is KAGVTQTPRYLIKTRGQQVTLSCSPISGHRSVSWYQQTPGQGLQFLFEYFSETQRNKGNFPGRFSGRQFSNSRSEMNVSTLELGDSALYLCASSWDSLIYTFGSGTRLTVV.

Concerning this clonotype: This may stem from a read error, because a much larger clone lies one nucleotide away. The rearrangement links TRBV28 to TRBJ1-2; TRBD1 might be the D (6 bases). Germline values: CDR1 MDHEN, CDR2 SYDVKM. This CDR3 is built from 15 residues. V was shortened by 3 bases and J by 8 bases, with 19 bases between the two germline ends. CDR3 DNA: TGTGCCAGCAGTTTTGGGGGCGCCTCGACCGGAGGCTACACCTTC. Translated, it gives CASSFGGASTGGYTF.

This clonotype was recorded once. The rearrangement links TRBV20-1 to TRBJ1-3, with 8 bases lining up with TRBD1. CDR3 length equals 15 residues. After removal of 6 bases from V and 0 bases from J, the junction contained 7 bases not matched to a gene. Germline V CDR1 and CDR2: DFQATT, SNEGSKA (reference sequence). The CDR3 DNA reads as TGCAGTGCGTATAATACAGGGGGCTCTGGAAACACCATATATTTT. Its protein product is CSAYNTGGSGNTIYF.

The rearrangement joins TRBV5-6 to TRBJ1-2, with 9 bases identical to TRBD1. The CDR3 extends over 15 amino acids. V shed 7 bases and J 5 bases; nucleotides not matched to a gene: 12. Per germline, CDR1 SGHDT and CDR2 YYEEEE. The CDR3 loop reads CASGYRDREVYGYTF. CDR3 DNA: TGTGCCAGCGGTTACCGGGACAGGGAGGTTTATGGCTACACCTTC.

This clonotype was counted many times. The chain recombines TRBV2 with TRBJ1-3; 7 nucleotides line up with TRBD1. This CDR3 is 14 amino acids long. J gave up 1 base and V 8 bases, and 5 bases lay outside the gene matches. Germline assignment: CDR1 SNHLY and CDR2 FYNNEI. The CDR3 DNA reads TGTGCCAGCGGCCCGACAGGGTCTGGAAACACCATATATTTT. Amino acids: CASGPTGSGNTIYF. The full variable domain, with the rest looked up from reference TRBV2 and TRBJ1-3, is EPEVTQTPSHQVTQMGQEVILRCVPISNHLYFYWYRQILGQKVEFLVSFYNNEISEKSEIFDDQFSVERPDGSNFTLKIRSTKLEDSAMYFCASGPTGSGNTIYFGEGSWLTVV.

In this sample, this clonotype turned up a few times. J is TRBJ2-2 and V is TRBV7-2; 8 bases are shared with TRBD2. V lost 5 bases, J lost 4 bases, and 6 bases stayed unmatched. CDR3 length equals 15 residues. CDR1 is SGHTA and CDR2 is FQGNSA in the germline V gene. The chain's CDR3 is CASSPILAVTGELFF. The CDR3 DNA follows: TGTGCCAGCAGCCCCATACTAGCGGTCACCGGGGAGCTGTTTTTT.

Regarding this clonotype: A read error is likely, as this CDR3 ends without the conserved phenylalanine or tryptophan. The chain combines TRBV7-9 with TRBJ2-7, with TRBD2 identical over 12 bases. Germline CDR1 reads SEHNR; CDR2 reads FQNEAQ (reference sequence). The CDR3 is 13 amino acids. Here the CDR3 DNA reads TGTGCCAGCAGCCTAGCGGGAGGGTACGAGCAGTACTCC. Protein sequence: CASSLAGGYEQYS.

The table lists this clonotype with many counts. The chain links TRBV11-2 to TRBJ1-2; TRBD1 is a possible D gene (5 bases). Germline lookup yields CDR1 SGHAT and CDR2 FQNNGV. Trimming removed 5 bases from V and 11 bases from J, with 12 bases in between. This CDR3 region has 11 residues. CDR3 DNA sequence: TGTGCCAGCAGCCGCCGGGGGTTTTACACCTTC. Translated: CASSRRGFYTF.

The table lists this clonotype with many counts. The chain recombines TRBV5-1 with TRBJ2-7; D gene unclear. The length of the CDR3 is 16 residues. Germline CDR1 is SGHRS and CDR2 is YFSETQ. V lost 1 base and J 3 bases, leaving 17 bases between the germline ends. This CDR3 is CASSLWPQQTGYEQYF. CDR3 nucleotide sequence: TGCGCCAGCAGCTTGTGGCCCCAACAGACGGGCTACGAGCAGTACTTC.

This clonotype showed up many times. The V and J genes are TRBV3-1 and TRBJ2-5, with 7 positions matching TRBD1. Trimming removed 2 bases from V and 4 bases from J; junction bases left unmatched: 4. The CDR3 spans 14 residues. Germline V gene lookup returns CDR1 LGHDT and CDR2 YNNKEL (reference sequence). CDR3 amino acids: CASSQPTGSETQYF. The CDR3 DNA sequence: TGTGCCAGCAGCCAACCGACAGGGTCAGAGACCCAGTACTTC.

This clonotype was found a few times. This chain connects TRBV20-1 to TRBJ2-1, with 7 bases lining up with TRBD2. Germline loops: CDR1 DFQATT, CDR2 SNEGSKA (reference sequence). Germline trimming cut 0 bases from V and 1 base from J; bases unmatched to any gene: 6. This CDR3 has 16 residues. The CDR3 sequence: CSARDIREVSYNEQFF. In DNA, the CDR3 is TGCAGTGCTAGAGATATCCGGGAGGTTTCCTACAATGAGCAGTTCTTC.

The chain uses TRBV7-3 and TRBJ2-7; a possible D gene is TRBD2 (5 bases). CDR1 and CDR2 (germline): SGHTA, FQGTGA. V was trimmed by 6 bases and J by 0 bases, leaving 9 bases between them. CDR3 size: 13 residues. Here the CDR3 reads CASRGRASYEQYF. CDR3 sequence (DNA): TGTGCCAGCAGGGGGAGAGCCTCCTACGAGCAGTACTTC.

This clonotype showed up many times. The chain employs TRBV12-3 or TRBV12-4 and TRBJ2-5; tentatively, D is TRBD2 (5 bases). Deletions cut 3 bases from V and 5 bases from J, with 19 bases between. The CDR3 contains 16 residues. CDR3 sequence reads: CASSFRARASQETQYF. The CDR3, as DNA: TGTGCCAGCAGTTTCCGAGCGCGGGCCTCGCAGGAGACCCAGTACTTC.

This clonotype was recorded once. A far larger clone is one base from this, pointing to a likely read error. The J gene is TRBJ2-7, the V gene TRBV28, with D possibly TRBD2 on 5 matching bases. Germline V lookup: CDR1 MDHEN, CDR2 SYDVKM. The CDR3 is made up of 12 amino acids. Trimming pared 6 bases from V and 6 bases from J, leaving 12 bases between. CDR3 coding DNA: TGTGCCAGCAGGGAATTAGGAGGCGAGCAGTACTTC. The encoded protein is CASRELGGEQYF.

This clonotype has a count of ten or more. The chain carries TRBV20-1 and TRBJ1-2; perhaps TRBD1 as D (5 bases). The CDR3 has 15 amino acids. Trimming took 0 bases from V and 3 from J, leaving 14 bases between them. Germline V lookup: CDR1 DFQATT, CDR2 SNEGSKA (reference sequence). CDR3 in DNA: TGCAGTGCTAGAGAGAGTTTCGGGGGGGACTATGGCTACACCTTC. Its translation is CSARESFGGDYGYTF.

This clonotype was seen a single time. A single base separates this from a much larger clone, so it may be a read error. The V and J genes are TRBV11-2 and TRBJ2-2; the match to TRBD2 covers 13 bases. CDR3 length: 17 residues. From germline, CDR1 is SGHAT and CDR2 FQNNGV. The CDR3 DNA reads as TGTGCCGGCAGCTTAGGGACTAGCGGGACGAACACCGGGGAGCTGTTTTTT. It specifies CAGSLGTSGTNTGELFF.

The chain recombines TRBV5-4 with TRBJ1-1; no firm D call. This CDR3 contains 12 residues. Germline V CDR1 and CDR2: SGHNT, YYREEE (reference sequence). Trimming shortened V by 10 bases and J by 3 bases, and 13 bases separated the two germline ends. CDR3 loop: CAANGRDTEAFF. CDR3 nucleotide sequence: TGTGCCGCGAACGGGAGGGACACTGAAGCTTTCTTT.

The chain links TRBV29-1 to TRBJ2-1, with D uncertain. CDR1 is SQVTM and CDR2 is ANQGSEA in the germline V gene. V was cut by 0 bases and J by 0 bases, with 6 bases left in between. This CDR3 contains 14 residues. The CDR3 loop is CSVEESSSYNEQFF. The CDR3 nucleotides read TGCAGCGTTGAAGAATCTAGCTCCTACAATGAGCAGTTCTTC.

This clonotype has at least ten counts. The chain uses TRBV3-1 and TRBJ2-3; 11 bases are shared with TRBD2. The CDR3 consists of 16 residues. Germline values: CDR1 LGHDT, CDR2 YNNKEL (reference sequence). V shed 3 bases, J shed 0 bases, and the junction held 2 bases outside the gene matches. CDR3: CASSQWTSGSTDTQYF. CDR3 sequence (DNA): TGTGCCAGCAGCCAGTGGACTAGCGGGAGCACAGATACGCAGTATTTT.

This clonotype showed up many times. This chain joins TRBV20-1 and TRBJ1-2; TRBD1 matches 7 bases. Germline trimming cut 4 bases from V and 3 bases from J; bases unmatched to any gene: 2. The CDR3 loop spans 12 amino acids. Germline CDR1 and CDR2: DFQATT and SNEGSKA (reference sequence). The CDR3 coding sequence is TGCAGTGCTACAGACAGGGACTATGGCTACACCTTC. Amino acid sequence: CSATDRDYGYTF.

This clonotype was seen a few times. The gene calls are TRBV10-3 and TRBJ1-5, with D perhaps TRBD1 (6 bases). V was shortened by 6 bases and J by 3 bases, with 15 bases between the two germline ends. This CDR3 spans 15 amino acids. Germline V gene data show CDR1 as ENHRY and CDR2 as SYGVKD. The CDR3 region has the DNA TGTGCCATCAGGGCAGGGGAGGAGAACAATCAGCCCCAGCATTTT. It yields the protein CAIRAGEENNQPQHF.

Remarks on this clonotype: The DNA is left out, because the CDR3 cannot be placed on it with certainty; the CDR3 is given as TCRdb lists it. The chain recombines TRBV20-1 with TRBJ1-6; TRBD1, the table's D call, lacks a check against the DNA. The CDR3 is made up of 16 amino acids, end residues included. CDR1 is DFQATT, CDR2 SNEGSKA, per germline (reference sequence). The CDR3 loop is CSARDFGAGHNSPLHF.